Listed here are 32 T cell receptor beta chains from one sample, sequenced in a study of blood T cells in healthy people across ages. A J-beta primer mix and a sample-barcoded 5' primer were used in a second PCR of about 7 to 12 cycles. TCRdb called the 5' RACE reads again in MiXCR, with one record for every CDR3 protein. The sample carries approximately 810,000 distinct CDR3 sequences, roughly 34% recorded once. Sequenced input: blood. These receptors were collected from a man between 18 and 29 years old in good health.

V is TRBV30 and J is TRBJ2-3, with 7 bases lining up with TRBD2. After removal of 2 bases from V and 5 bases from J, the junction contained 7 bases not matched to a gene. This CDR3 is 14 amino acids long. Per the germline V gene, CDR1 is GTSNPN and CDR2 is SVGIG (reference sequence). CDR3 loop: CAWSLQERGDTQYF. CDR3 DNA sequence: TGTGCCTGGAGTCTTCAGGAGCGGGGAGATACGCAGTATTTT.

The chain couples TRBV5-6 to TRBJ2-3; D call uncertain. Germline V lookup: CDR1 SGHDT, CDR2 YYEEEE. V dropped 2 bases and J dropped 7 bases, with 8 bases sitting between them. This CDR3 has 12 residues. CDR3 DNA sequence: TGTGCCAGCAGCTTTGGGGTTTATACGCAGTATTTT. As protein: CASSFGVYTQYF. The full variable domain, completed using reference TRBV5-6 and TRBJ2-3, is DAGVTQSPTHLIKTRGQQVTLRCSPKSGHDTVSWYQQALGQGPQFIFQYYEEEERQRGNFPDRFSGHQFPNYSSELNVNALLLGDSALYLCASSFGVYTQYFGPGTRLTVL.

With respect to this clonotype: At one end, the junction sequence differs from germline, possibly due to a read error. This sequence joins TRBV6-6 and TRBJ2-7; 9 bases match TRBD1. Germline CDR1 and CDR2: MNHNY and SVGAGI (reference sequence). CDR3 length equals 15 residues. The CDR3, as DNA: TGTGCCAGCAGGGGGACAGGGCAAAATCTCTACGGGCAGTACTTC. Its protein product is CASRGTGQNLYGQYF.

This clonotype was counted at least ten times. The chain employs TRBV10-3 and TRBJ2-7; TRBD1 matches at 7 bases. CDR3 size: 14 residues. The V and J ends lost 4 bases and 3 bases, in that order; junction bases with no gene match: 6. Germline lookup yields CDR1 ENHRY and CDR2 SYGVKD. CDR3 amino acids: CAISAAAGGYEQYF. The CDR3, as DNA: TGTGCCATCAGTGCGGCCGCAGGGGGCTACGAGCAGTACTTC.

As regards this clonotype: This sequence may be a read error, since a much larger clone differs from it by one base. The CDR3 DNA follows: TGTGCCAGCAGATCGGCAGGGGGCTTGGGATACGAGCAGTTCTTC. Its translation is CASRSAGGLGYEQFF. The gene calls are TRBV6-2 or TRBV6-3 and TRBJ2-1; 8 bases are a match to TRBD1. Germline V gives CDR1 MNHEY, CDR2 SVGEGT. CDR3 length: 15 amino acids. The V and J ends lost 6 bases and 10 bases, in that order; junction bases with no gene match: 14.

The chain carries TRBV7-9 and TRBJ2-5; 9 bases are a match to TRBD2. Germline CDR1 and CDR2: SEHNR and FQNEAQ (reference sequence). With V trimmed by 3 bases and J by 2 bases, 4 bases remained unmatched. This CDR3 spans 15 amino acids. Written as DNA, the CDR3 is TGTGCCAGCAGCTTGCGGGGGGGGACACAAGAGACCCAGTACTTC. It encodes CASSLRGGTQETQYF.

This chain uses TRBV27 with TRBJ1-1; tentatively, D is TRBD1 (5 bases). The length of the CDR3 is 14 residues. Trimming took off 4 bases at V and 1 base at J, with 10 bases between the two ends. Germline V lookup: CDR1 MNHEY, CDR2 SMNVEV (reference sequence). The CDR3 is CASSWRDANTEAFF. The CDR3 DNA reads as TGTGCCAGCAGTTGGAGGGACGCGAACACTGAAGCTTTCTTT.

J is TRBJ2-1 and V is TRBV7-8, with a weak D call TRBD2 (5 bases). Trimming shortened V by 1 base and J by 13 bases, and 23 bases separated the two germline ends. Germline CDR1 and CDR2: SGHVS and FQNEAQ. The length of the CDR3 is 16 residues. The CDR3 sequence: CASSLGSPGPWETQFF. The CDR3 DNA is TGTGCCAGCAGCTTAGGTTCCCCAGGCCCATGGGAGACCCAGTTCTTC.

The chain is built from TRBV6-6 and TRBJ2-1; perhaps D is TRBD1 or TRBD2 (5 bases each). Trimming took 9 bases from V and 5 from J, leaving 17 bases between them. CDR3 length equals 14 residues. Germline V gene lookup returns CDR1 MNHNY and CDR2 SVGAGI (reference sequence). The CDR3: CASSRSGADNEQFF. CDR3 DNA: TGTGCCAGTAGTAGATCCGGGGCCGACAATGAGCAGTTCTTC.

The chain employs TRBV20-1 and TRBJ1-6; D gene uncertain. Germline V gene sequence: CDR1 DFQATT, CDR2 SNEGSKA (reference sequence). This CDR3 has 14 amino acids. V lost 5 bases and J 7 bases, leaving 15 bases between the germline ends. CDR3 sequence (DNA): TGCAGTGCTCGGGGAGATTTAGTGAATTCACCCCTCCACTTT. Translating it yields CSARGDLVNSPLHF.

V is TRBV7-2 and J is TRBJ2-7; 13 nucleotides match TRBD2. The germline V gene encodes CDR1 SGHTA and CDR2 FQGNSA. After removal of 5 bases from V and 6 bases from J, the junction contained 7 bases not matched to a gene. This CDR3 region has 15 residues. The CDR3 loop is CASSQTSGGAGEQYF. The CDR3, as DNA: TGTGCCAGCAGCCAAACTAGCGGGGGGGCAGGCGAGCAGTACTTC.

This clonotype showed up many times. The V call is TRBV5-5, the J call TRBJ2-5; 7 bases map to TRBD1. The germline CDR1 and CDR2 sequences are SGHKS and YYEKEE (reference sequence). The CDR3 is 14 amino acids. Germline trimming cut 5 bases from V and 2 bases from J; bases unmatched to any gene: 6. The CDR3, as DNA: TGTGCCAGCAGTATAAGGGACAGACAAGAGACCCAGTACTTC. As protein: CASSIRDRQETQYF.

The chain carries TRBV5-1 and TRBJ2-5, with D perhaps TRBD1 or TRBD2 (5 bases each). This CDR3 region has 15 residues. V was trimmed by 4 bases and J by 2 bases, leaving 15 bases between them. Germline lookup yields CDR1 SGHRS and CDR2 YFSETQ. CDR3 in DNA: TGCGCCAGCAGCCGGGCGAGCAGGGAGCAAGAGACCCAGTACTTC. Translation gives CASSRASREQETQYF.

This clonotype has more than one count but fewer than ten. The CDR3 sequence: CASQWDRGHRRYEQFF. CDR3 in DNA: TGTGCCAGCCAGTGGGACAGGGGCCACCGCAGGTATGAGCAGTTCTTC. The chain links TRBV12-3 or TRBV12-4 to TRBJ2-1, with 10 nucleotides matching TRBD1. This CDR3 region has 16 residues. The junction had 15 bases not matched to a gene; V was cut back by 8 bases and J by 8 bases.

This clonotype was detected only a few times. This chain joins TRBV7-9 and TRBJ2-2; 9 bases line up with TRBD1. The CDR3 sequence is 18 residues long. Looked up from germline, CDR1 is SEHNR and CDR2 is FQNEAQ (reference sequence). Unmatched junction bases numbered 13, after V lost 3 bases and J lost 5 bases. The CDR3 bases are TGTGCCAGCAGCTTCCTTCAAACAGGGGGCAGGAGGACCGGGGAGCTGTTTTTT. Amino acids: CASSFLQTGGRRTGELFF.

This clonotype turned up a few times. This chain joins TRBV12-3 or TRBV12-4 and TRBJ2-3, with D uncertain. The CDR3 totals 15 residues. Trimming stripped 0 bases from V and 0 bases from J, with 7 bases between. The CDR3 DNA sequence: TGTGCCAGCAGTTTAGCGCACCCTAGCACAGATACGCAGTATTTT. Amino acid sequence: CASSLAHPSTDTQYF.

The chain has TRBV5-5 and TRBJ2-1; D remains unclear. The CDR3 runs to 13 residues. Germline V lookup: CDR1 SGHKS, CDR2 YYEKEE (reference sequence). The V and J ends lost 2 bases and 10 bases respectively, with 13 bases between them. The CDR3 coding sequence is TGTGCCAGCAGCTTCGTCGAGGAGCGAGAGCAGTTCTTC. Translation gives CASSFVEEREQFF.

This sequence joins TRBV6-2 or TRBV6-3 and TRBJ2-1, with 7 bases aligning to TRBD2. Germline V lookup: CDR1 MNHEY, CDR2 SVGEGT. This CDR3 has 17 amino acids. The V and J ends lost 8 bases and 0 bases, in that order; junction bases with no gene match: 13. CDR3 nucleotide sequence: TGTGCCAGCGGTTCACATTTAGCGGGCCCCTCCTACAATGAGCAGTTCTTC. It translates to CASGSHLAGPSYNEQFF.

This clonotype was picked up many times. This rearrangement joins TRBV5-1 to TRBJ2-7; 7 bases match TRBD2. The germline gives CDR1 SGHRS, CDR2 YFSETQ. Unmatched junction bases numbered 10, after V lost 0 bases and J lost 7 bases. The CDR3 loop spans 15 amino acids. For the CDR3, the DNA is TGCGCCAGCAGCTTGGACCTAGCGGAGCGACGGGAGCAGTACTTC. Encoded protein: CASSLDLAERREQYF.

The J gene is TRBJ2-1, the V gene TRBV12-3 or TRBV12-4; possibly TRBD2 for D (6 bases). Trimming removed 2 bases from V and 13 bases from J, with 12 bases in between. CDR3 size: 12 residues. CDR3 region: CASSLPRETQFF. The CDR3 coding sequence is TGTGCCAGCAGTTTACCCCGGGAGACCCAGTTCTTC.

V usage is TRBV20-1 and J usage is TRBJ2-5, with TRBD1 matching over 10 bases. The assigned J gene may be wrong: the sequence end matches TRBJ2-7 better. Looked up from germline, CDR1 is DFQATT and CDR2 is SNEGSKA (reference sequence). The length of the CDR3 is 15 residues. The CDR3 here is CSARGDRDRGYEQYF. DNA of the CDR3: TGCAGTGCTAGAGGAGACCGGGACAGGGGTTACGAGCAGTACTTC.

The chain combines TRBV4-1 with TRBJ2-7; D is undetermined. The J call is uncertain, as TRBJ2-5 better fits the DNA end. CDR3 length equals 14 residues. Germline values: CDR1 MGHRA, CDR2 YSYEKL. The CDR3 spells CASSQGSSRETQYF. The CDR3 nucleotides are TGCGCCAGCAGCCAAGGGTCTAGTCGCGAGACCCAGTACTTC.

The rearrangement uses TRBV6-2 or TRBV6-3 and TRBJ2-1, with 12 bases lining up with TRBD2. This CDR3 has 16 amino acids. J was trimmed by 10 bases and V by 0 bases; bases with no gene match: 7. CDR1 MNHEY and CDR2 SVGEGT come from the germline V gene. The CDR3 sequence is CASSYSALAGGLEQFF. CDR3 DNA sequence: TGTGCCAGCAGTTACTCTGCTCTAGCGGGGGGGCTGGAGCAGTTCTTC.

The rearrangement uses TRBV4-3 and TRBJ1-5, with D tentatively TRBD1 (5 bases). V lost 0 bases and J lost 5, with 11 bases in between. CDR3 size: 15 residues. In germline, CDR1 is LGHNA, CDR2 YSLEER. Here the CDR3 reads CASSQDGQGHQPQHF. The CDR3 DNA sequence: TGCGCCAGCAGCCAAGACGGGCAGGGTCATCAGCCCCAGCATTTT.

The table lists this clonotype with many counts. The V gene is TRBV7-2, the J gene TRBJ1-2; maybe TRBD1 (5 bases). V was clipped by 5 bases and J by 6 bases, with 13 bases between them. CDR3 length: 13 amino acids. Looked up from germline, CDR1 is SGHTA and CDR2 is FQGNSA. This chain's CDR3 is CASSLEDINGYTF. CDR3 in DNA: TGTGCCAGCAGCCTCGAGGACATCAATGGCTACACCTTC.

There are a few counts of this clonotype. V gene TRBV6-1 combines with J gene TRBJ1-2; no reliable D call. This CDR3 spans 13 amino acids. Germline V gives CDR1 MNHNS, CDR2 SASEGT. The germline V and J ends were trimmed by 4 bases and 6 bases, with 12 bases remaining between them. The CDR3 nucleotides read TGTGCCAGCAGTGGATCCGGGTCTAATGGCTACACCTTC. Translation gives CASSGSGSNGYTF.

The V and J genes are TRBV7-9 and TRBJ1-2; D remains unclear. The V end lost 3 bases, the J end lost 9 bases, and 14 bases lay between the germline ends. Per germline, CDR1 SEHNR and CDR2 FQNEAQ (reference sequence). There are 13 residues in the CDR3. Written as DNA, the CDR3 is TGTGCCAGCAGCTTCAATGGCGGCCACAGCTACACCTTC. Translated, it gives CASSFNGGHSYTF.

The gene calls are TRBV7-2 and TRBJ2-1; D remains ambiguous. CDR1 is SGHTA, CDR2 FQGNSA, per germline. The CDR3 extends over 14 amino acids. With 5 bases removed from V and 5 bases from J, the gap between germline ends came to 13 bases. CDR3 nucleotide sequence: TGTGCCAGCAGCCCCCAGGTCGGAGACAATGAGCAGTTCTTC. Amino acid sequence: CASSPQVGDNEQFF.

This clonotype showed up many times. The genes are TRBV7-6 and TRBJ2-1; TRBD2 might be the D (6 bases). Germline-derived CDR1 and CDR2 are SGHVS and FNYEAQ. The CDR3 contains 17 residues. V gave up 3 bases and J gave up 0 bases, with 15 bases separating them. The CDR3 loop reads CASSFLGAGSSYNEQFF. CDR3 DNA sequence: TGTGCCAGCAGCTTTCTTGGAGCGGGTAGCTCCTACAATGAGCAGTTCTTC.

There are a few counts of this clonotype. The chain carries TRBV27 and TRBJ1-2, with a possible D match to TRBD1 (6 bases). Deletions cut 8 bases from V and 7 bases from J, with 23 bases between. The CDR3 is 15 amino acids. In germline, CDR1 is MNHEY, CDR2 SMNVEV (reference sequence). CDR3: CASGAPQGNIFGYTF. The CDR3 DNA reads TGTGCCAGCGGAGCTCCCCAGGGGAATATTTTTGGCTACACCTTC.

This clonotype has just a few counts. This chain links TRBV12-3 or TRBV12-4 with TRBJ2-3; D call uncertain. Trimming shortened V by 3 bases and J by 0 bases, and 10 bases separated the two germline ends. The CDR3 sequence is 15 residues long. CDR3 region: CASSFGPPSTDTQYF. In DNA form, the CDR3 reads TGTGCCAGCAGTTTTGGCCCCCCTAGCACAGATACGCAGTATTTT.

CDR3 sequence: CASSLTTTSERTQYF. CDR3 nucleotides: TGCGCCAGCAGCTTGACGACGACTAGCGAGCGAACGCAGTATTTT. The chain joins TRBV5-1 to TRBJ2-3, with 8 bases aligning to TRBD2. The CDR3 is made up of 15 amino acids. V trimming: 1 base; J trimming: 9 bases; junction bases outside the gene matches: 10. Germline V gene data show CDR1 as SGHRS and CDR2 as YFSETQ.